This T cell receptor (beta chain) was found in a study of control samples from healthy donors and cancer patients. The table came from immunoSEQ multiplex PCR; TCRdb's copy has only in-frame clones and leaves some out. The repertoire holds roughly 140,000 clones, with about 94% as singletons. The CDR3 runs 11 residues. CDR1 is SGHTA, CDR2 FQGNSA, per germline. V was shortened by 3 bases and J by 5 bases, with 5 bases between the two germline ends. The sequence came from a man aged 45 to 65 in good health. The specimen was blood. The chain has TRBV7-2 and TRBJ2-7; D remains unclear. CDR3 protein: CASSFFDEQYF. CDR3 coding DNA: TGTGCCAGCAGCTTTTTTGACGAGCAGTACTTC.